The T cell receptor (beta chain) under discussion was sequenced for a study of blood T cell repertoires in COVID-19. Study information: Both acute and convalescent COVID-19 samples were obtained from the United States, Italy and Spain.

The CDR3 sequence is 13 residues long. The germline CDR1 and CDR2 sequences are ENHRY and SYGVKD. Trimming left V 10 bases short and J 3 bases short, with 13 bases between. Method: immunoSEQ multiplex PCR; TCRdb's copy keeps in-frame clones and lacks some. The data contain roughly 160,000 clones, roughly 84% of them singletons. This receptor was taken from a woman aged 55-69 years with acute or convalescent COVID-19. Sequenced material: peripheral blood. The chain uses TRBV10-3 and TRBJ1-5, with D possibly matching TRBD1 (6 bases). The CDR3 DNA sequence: TGTGCCACTCAACAGGGTAACAATCAGCCCCAGCATTTT. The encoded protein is CATQQGNNQPQHF.